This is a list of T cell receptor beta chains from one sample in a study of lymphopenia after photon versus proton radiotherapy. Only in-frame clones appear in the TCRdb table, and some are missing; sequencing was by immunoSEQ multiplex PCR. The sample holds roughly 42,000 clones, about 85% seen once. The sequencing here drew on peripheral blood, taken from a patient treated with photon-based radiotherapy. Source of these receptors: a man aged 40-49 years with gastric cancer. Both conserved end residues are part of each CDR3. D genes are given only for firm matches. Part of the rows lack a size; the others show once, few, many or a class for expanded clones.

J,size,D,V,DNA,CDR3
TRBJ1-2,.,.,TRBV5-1,TGCGCCAGCAGCTTGCAAGGGGACCGCTATGGCTACACCTTC,CASSLQGDRYGYTF
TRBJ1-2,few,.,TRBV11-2,TGTGCCAGCAGCGGTAGGACTAACTATGGCTACACCTTC,CASSGRTNYGYTF
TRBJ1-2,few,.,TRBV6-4,TGTGCCAGCAGTCGGGGGCCCCATAGAGGCTACACCTTC,CASSRGPHRGYTF
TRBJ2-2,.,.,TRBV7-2,TGTGCCAGCAGCTTACTTCACTGGAGGAACACCGGGGAGCTGTTTTTT,CASSLLHWRNTGELFF
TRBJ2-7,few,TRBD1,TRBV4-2,TGTGCCAGCAGCCAACCGGGGACAGGATCCTACGAGCAGTACTTC,CASSQPGTGSYEQYF
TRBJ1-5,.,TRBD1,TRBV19,TGTGCCAGTAGTAGGCGGGACAGGGGACCCTATCAGCCCCAGCATTTT,CASSRRDRGPYQPQHF
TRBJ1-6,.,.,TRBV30,TGTGCCTGTTCGACCGGAGGCAGTAATTCACCCCTCCACTTT,CACSTGGSNSPLHF
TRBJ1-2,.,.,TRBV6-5,TGTGCCAGCAGAAGGACAGAGGGTGGCTACACCTTC,CASRRTEGGYTF
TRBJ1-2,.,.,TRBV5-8,TGTGCCAGCCAGACAGGCTTCTATGGCTACACCTTC,CASQTGFYGYTF
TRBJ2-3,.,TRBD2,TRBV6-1,TGTGCCAGCACCGAACGAGCGGGGGGCACAGATACGCAGTATTTT,CASTERAGGTDTQYF